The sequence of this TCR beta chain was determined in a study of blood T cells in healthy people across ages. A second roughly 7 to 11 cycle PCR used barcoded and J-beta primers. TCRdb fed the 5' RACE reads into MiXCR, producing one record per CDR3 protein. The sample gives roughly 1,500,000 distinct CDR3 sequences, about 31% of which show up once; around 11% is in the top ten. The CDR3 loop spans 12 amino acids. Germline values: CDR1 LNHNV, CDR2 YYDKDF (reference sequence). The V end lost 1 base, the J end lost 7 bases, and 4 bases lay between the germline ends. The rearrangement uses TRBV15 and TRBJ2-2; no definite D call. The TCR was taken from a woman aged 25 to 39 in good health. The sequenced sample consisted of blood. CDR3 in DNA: TGTGCCACCAGCAGAGCAGGCGGGGAGCTGTTTTTT. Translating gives CATSRAGGELFF.